This TCR beta chain was identified in a study of blood T cell repertoires in COVID-19. V was cut by 2 bases and J by 7 bases, with 7 bases left in between. The germline gives CDR1 SGHDT, CDR2 YYEEEE. The CDR3 sequence is 11 residues long. TCRdb's table, derived via immunoSEQ multiplex PCR, lists solely in-frame clones and lacks some. The sample lists fewer than 350,000 clones, 87% occurring once. The chain links TRBV5-6 to TRBJ2-7; D is undetermined. The sequence was collected from a woman in her forties or fifties who had recovered from COVID-19. The sequencing input was peripheral blood. The CDR3: CASSFLYEQYF. The CDR3 nucleotides are TGTGCCAGCAGCTTTCTGTATGAGCAGTACTTC. The full variable domain, completed using reference TRBV5-6 and TRBJ2-7, is DAGVTQSPTHLIKTRGQQVTLRCSPKSGHDTVSWYQQALGQGPQFIFQYYEEEERQRGNFPDRFSGHQFPNYSSELNVNALLLGDSALYLCASSFLYEQYFGPGTRLTVT.